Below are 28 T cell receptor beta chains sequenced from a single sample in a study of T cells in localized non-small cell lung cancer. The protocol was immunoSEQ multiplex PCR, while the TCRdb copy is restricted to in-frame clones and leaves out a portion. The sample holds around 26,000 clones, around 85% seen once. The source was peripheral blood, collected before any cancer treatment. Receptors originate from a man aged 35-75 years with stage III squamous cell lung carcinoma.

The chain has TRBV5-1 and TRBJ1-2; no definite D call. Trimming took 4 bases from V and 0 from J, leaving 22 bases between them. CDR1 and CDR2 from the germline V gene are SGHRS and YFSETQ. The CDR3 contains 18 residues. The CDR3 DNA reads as TGCGCCAGCAGCCGAACCCCTCCGGACGGAGGCCCTAACTATGGCTACACCTTC. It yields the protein CASSRTPPDGGPNYGYTF.

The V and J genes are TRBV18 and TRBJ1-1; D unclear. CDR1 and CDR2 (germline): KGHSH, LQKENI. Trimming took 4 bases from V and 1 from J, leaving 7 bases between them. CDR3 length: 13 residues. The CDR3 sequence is CASSQNKNTEAFF. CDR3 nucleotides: TGTGCCAGCTCACAGAACAAGAACACTGAAGCTTTCTTT.

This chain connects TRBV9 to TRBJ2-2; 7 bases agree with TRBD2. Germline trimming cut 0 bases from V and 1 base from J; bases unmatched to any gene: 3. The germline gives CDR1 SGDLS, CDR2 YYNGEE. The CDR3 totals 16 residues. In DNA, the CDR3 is TGTGCCAGCAGCGTAGCGGGGGGAATGAACACCGGGGAGCTGTTTTTT. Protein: CASSVAGGMNTGELFF.

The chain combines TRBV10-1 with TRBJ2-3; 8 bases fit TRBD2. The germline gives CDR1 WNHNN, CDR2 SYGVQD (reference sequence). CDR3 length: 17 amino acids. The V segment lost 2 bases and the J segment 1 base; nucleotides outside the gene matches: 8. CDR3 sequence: CASSEPVRAGGTDTQYF. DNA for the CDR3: TGCGCCAGCAGTGAGCCGGTCCGAGCGGGGGGCACAGATACGCAGTATTTT.

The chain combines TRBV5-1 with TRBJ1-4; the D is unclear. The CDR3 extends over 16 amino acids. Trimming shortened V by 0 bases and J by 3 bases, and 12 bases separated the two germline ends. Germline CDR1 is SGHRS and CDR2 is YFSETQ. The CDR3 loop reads CASSLDGVVANEKLFF. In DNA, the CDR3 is TGCGCCAGCAGCTTGGATGGGGTAGTCGCTAATGAAAAACTGTTTTTT. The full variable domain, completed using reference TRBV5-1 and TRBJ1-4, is KAGVTQTPRYLIKTRGQQVTLSCSPISGHRSVSWYQQTPGQGLQFLFEYFSETQRNKGNFPGRFSGRQFSNSRSEMNVSTLELGDSALYLCASSLDGVVANEKLFFGSGTQLSVL.

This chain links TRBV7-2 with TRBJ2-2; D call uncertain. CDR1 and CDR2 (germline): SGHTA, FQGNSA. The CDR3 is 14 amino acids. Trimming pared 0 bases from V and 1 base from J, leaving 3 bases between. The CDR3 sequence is CASSLAGNTGELFF. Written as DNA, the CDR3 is TGTGCCAGCAGCTTAGCGGGGAACACCGGGGAGCTGTTTTTT. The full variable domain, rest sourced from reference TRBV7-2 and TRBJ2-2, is GAGVSQSPSNKVTEKGKDVELRCDPISGHTALYWYRQSLGQGLEFLIYFQGNSAPDKSGLPSDRFSAERTGGSVSTLTIQRTQQEDSAVYLCASSLAGNTGELFFGEGSRLTVL.

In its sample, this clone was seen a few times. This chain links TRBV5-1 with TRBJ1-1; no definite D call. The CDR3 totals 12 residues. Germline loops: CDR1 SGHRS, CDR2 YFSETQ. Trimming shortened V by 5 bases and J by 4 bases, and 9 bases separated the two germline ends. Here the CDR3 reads CASRAGATEAFF. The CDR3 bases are TGCGCCAGCAGGGCAGGTGCCACTGAAGCTTTCTTT.

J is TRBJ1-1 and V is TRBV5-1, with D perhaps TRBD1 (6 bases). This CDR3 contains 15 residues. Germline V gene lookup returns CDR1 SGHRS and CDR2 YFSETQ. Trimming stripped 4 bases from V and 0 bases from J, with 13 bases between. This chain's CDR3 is CASSDRTVLNTEAFF. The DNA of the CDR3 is TGCGCCAGCAGCGATCGGACAGTTTTGAACACTGAAGCTTTCTTT.

CDR3 in DNA: TGTGCCAGCAGCTTAGCGCTAACCGGGACAGGGAGGGACACTGAAGCTTTCTTT. Translation: CASSLALTGTGRDTEAFF. The chain combines TRBV7-9 with TRBJ1-1, with 9 bases fitting TRBD1. Germline-derived CDR1 and CDR2 are SEHNR and FQNEAQ (reference sequence). CDR3 length equals 18 residues. Germline trimming cut 0 bases from V and 3 bases from J; bases unmatched to any gene: 11.

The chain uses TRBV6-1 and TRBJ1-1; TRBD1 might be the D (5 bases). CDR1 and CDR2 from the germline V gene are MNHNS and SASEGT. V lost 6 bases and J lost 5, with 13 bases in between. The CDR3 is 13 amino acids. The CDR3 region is CASSWGWGTEAFF. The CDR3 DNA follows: TGTGCCAGCAGCTGGGGGTGGGGAACTGAAGCTTTCTTT.

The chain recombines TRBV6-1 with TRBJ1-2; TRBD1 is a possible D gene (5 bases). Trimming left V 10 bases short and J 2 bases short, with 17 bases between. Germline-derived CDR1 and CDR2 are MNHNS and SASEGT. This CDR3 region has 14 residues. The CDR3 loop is CAISRGLGNYGYTF. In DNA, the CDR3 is TGTGCCATCTCGAGGGGTTTAGGGAACTATGGCTACACCTTC.

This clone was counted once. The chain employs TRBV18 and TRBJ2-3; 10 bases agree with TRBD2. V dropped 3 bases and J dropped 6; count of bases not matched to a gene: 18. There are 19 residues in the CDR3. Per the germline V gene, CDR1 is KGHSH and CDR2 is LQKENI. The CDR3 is CASSPAPPGSGGATDTQYF. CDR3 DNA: TGTGCCAGCTCACCGGCACCCCCAGGGAGCGGGGGGGCCACCGATACGCAGTATTTT.

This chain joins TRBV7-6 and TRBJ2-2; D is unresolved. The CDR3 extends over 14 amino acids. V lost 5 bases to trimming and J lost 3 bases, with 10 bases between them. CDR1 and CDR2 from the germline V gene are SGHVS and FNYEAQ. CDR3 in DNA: TGTGCCAGCAGCGGCTTAGGTGACACCGGGGAGCTGTTTTTT. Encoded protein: CASSGLGDTGELFF.

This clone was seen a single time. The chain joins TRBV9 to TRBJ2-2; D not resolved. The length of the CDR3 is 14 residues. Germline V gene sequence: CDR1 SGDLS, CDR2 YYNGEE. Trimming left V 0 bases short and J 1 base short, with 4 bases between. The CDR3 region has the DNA TGTGCCAGCAGCGTAGCGGGGAACACCGGGGAGCTGTTTTTT. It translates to CASSVAGNTGELFF.

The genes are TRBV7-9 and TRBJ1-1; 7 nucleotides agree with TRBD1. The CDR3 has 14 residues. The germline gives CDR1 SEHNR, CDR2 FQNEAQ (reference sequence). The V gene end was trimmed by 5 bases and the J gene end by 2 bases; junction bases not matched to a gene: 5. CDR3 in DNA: TGTGCCAGCAGCCCCCGGGACAGCAACACTGAAGCTTTCTTT. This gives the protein CASSPRDSNTEAFF. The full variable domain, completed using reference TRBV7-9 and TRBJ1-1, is DTGVSQNPRHKITKRGQNVTFRCDPISEHNRLYWYRQTLGQGPEFLTYFQNEAQLEKSRLLSDRFSAERPKGSFSTLEIQRTEQGDSAMYLCASSPRDSNTEAFFGQGTRLTVV.

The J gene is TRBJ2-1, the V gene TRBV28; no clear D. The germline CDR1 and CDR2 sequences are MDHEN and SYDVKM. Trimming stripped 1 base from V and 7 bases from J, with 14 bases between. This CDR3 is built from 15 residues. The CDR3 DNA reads TGTGCCAGCAGTTTATCCCCATCGACTGTTAATGAGCAGTTCTTC. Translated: CASSLSPSTVNEQFF.

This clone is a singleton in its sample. The CDR3 spells CASTSGGPSNTEAFF. CDR3 coding DNA: TGTGCCAGCACTTCGGGGGGCCCCTCGAACACTGAAGCTTTCTTT. The chain employs TRBV6-1 and TRBJ1-1; perhaps TRBD1 as D (6 bases). Germline V gene sequence: CDR1 MNHNS, CDR2 SASEGT. CDR3 length: 15 amino acids. Trimming cost V 7 bases and J 1 base, with 16 bases left between them.

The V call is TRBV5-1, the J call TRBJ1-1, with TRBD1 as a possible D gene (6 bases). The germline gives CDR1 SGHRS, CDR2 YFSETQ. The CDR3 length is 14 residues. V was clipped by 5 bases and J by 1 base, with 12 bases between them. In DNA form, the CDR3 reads TGCGCCAGCAGTAGGCAGGGGCCGAACACTGAAGCTTTCTTT. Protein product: CASSRQGPNTEAFF.

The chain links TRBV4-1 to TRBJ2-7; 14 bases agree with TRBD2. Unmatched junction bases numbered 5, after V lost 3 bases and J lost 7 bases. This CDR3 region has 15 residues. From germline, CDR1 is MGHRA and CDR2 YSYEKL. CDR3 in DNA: TGCGCCAGCAGCCAGGGACTAGCGGGAGTAAGGGAGCAGTACTTC. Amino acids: CASSQGLAGVREQYF.

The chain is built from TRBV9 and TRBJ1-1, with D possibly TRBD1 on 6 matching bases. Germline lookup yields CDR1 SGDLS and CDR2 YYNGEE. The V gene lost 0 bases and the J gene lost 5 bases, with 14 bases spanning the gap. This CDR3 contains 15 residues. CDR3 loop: CASSVASDRWTEAFF. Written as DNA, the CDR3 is TGTGCCAGCAGCGTAGCGTCCGACAGGTGGACTGAAGCTTTCTTT.

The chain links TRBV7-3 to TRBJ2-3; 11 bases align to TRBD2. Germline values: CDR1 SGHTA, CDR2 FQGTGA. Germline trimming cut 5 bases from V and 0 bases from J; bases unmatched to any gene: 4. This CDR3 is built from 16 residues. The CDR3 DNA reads TGTGCCAGCAGCGGGTTAGCGGGGGGGAGCACAGATACGCAGTATTTT. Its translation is CASSGLAGGSTDTQYF.

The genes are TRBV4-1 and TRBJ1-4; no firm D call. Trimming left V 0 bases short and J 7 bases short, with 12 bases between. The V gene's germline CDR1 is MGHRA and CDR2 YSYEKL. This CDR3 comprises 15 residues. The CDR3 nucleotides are TGCGCCAGCAGCCAAGATCCAGGCGGGCGTGAAAAACTGTTTTTT. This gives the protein CASSQDPGGREKLFF.

The CDR3 DNA follows: TGTGCCAGCTCGGGGACTAGCGGGAACCATGAGCAGTTCTTC. Its translation is CASSGTSGNHEQFF. The chain employs TRBV18 and TRBJ2-1; 13 bases are shared with TRBD2. Looked up from germline, CDR1 is KGHSH and CDR2 is LQKENI. The CDR3 consists of 14 residues. The V and J ends lost 6 bases and 8 bases, in that order; junction bases with no gene match: 4.

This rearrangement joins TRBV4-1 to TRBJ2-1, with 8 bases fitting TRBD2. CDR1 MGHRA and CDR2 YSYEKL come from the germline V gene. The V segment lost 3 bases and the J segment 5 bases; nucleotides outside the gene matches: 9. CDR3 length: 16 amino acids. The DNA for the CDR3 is TGCGCCAGCAGCCATCCCAGCGGGAGCACAAACAATGAGCAGTTCTTC. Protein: CASSHPSGSTNNEQFF.

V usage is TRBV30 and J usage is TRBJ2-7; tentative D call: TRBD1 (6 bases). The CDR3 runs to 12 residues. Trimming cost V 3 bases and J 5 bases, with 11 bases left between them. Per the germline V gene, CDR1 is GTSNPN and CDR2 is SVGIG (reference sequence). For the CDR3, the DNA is TGTGCCTGGAGGACAGGTGGCGACGAGCAGTACTTC. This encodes CAWRTGGDEQYF.

CDR3 in DNA: TGCGCCAGCAGTGAAAAGGGTCACAAGCAGTACGTC. It codes for CASSEKGHKQYV. This chain links TRBV10-2 with TRBJ2-7; D remains ambiguous. Germline-derived CDR1 and CDR2 are WSHSY and SAAADI. V dropped 3 bases and J dropped 8 bases, with 11 bases sitting between them. CDR3 size: 12 residues.

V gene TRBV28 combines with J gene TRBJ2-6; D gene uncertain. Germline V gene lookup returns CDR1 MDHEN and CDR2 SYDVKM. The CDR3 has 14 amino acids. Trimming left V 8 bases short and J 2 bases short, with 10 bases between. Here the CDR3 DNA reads TGTGCCAGCTGGGCTGCGCCTGGGGCCAACGTCCTGACTTTC. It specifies CASWAAPGANVLTF.

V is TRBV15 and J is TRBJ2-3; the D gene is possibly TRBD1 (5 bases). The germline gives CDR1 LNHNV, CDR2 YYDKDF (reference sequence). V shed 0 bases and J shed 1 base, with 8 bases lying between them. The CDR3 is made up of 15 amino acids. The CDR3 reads CATSRDRVRTDTQYF. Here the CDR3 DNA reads TGTGCCACCAGCAGAGACAGGGTTCGCACAGATACGCAGTATTTT.